The 27 T cell receptor beta chains given below trace back to one sample, sequenced in a study of shared clonotypes between healthy human individuals. Some clones are missing from TCRdb's copy, which holds only in-frame ones; the method was immunoSEQ multiplex PCR. The sample carries millions of clones, more than 90% recorded once. Sequencing was carried out using naive CD4+ T cells sorted from blood. Subset specified: CD45RA+ positively selected. Receptors were obtained from a man between 18 and 29 years old in good health.

The chain recombines TRBV27 with TRBJ2-1, with D uncertain. Germline V gene lookup returns CDR1 MNHEY and CDR2 SMNVEV (reference sequence). V lost 2 bases and J lost 4, with 6 bases in between. The CDR3 extends over 13 amino acids. In DNA form, the CDR3 reads TGTGCCAGCAGTTTAGTAGTTTACAATGAGCAGTTCTTC. It encodes CASSLVVYNEQFF.

The V gene is TRBV6-5, the J gene TRBJ1-4; D gene uncertain. The V and J ends lost 5 bases and 7 bases respectively, with 11 bases between them. The CDR3 covers 13 residues. CDR1 MNHEY and CDR2 SVGAGI come from the germline V gene. The CDR3 DNA reads as TGTGCCAGCAGTCAGGTGGGAAGTGAAAAACTGTTTTTT. Translated: CASSQVGSEKLFF.

The chain recombines TRBV14 with TRBJ1-1; tentative D call: TRBD1 (6 bases). V shed 0 bases and J shed 4 bases, with 18 bases lying between them. Germline V gene lookup returns CDR1 SGHDN and CDR2 FVKESK. CDR3 size: 17 residues. The chain's CDR3 is CASSQERQGNRGTEAFF. Written as DNA, the CDR3 is TGTGCCAGCAGCCAAGAAAGGCAGGGGAATAGGGGCACTGAAGCTTTCTTT.

Remarks on this clone: One junction end does not reproduce the germline sequence, and a read error may be involved. This chain links TRBV7-7 with TRBJ2-5; no clear D gene. The length of the CDR3 is 13 residues. CDR1 SSHAT and CDR2 FNYEAQ come from the germline V gene (reference sequence). The CDR3 region has the DNA TGTGCTAGCAGCTTATCAGACGGCGAGACCCAGTACTTC. Amino acid sequence: CASSLSDGETQYF.

The gene calls are TRBV7-8 and TRBJ1-2; D is perhaps TRBD1 (6 bases). CDR1 and CDR2 (germline): SGHVS, FQNEAQ. Trimming removed 1 base from V and 3 bases from J, with 12 bases in between. The CDR3 is 15 amino acids. CDR3 loop: CASSLGGGLDYGYTF. As DNA, the CDR3 is TGTGCCAGCAGCTTAGGCGGGGGGCTGGACTATGGCTACACCTTC.

The chain recombines TRBV5-4 with TRBJ1-1; no clear D gene. CDR3 length equals 15 residues. V was clipped by 0 bases and J by 0 bases, with 9 bases between them. Germline loops: CDR1 SGHNT, CDR2 YYREEE (reference sequence). The CDR3 region is CASSLEIAMNTEAFF. The CDR3 nucleotides read TGTGCCAGCAGCTTGGAAATAGCGATGAACACTGAAGCTTTCTTT.

The chain links TRBV7-9 to TRBJ1-5; D possibly corresponds to TRBD1 (5 bases). With 1 base removed from V and 5 bases from J, the gap between germline ends came to 21 bases. This CDR3 has 18 amino acids. The germline V gene has CDR1 SEHNR and CDR2 FQNEAQ (reference sequence). The CDR3 loop reads CASSLGGGIGRAHQPQHF. CDR3 coding DNA: TGTGCCAGCAGCTTAGGCGGAGGAATCGGCAGGGCGCATCAGCCCCAGCATTTT.

The genes are TRBV10-3 and TRBJ2-3, with 8 bases aligning to TRBD1. The junction had 9 bases not matched to a gene; V was cut back by 3 bases and J by 7 bases. The CDR3 extends over 15 amino acids. Germline CDR1 and CDR2: ENHRY and SYGVKD. Here the CDR3 DNA reads TGTGCCATCAGTGATGGACAGGGCCTCTATAATACGCAGTATTTT. Translating gives CAISDGQGLYNTQYF.

The chain joins TRBV30 to TRBJ2-1; the D gene is possibly TRBD2 (6 bases). The CDR3 extends over 15 amino acids. V shed 2 bases and J shed 7 bases, with 18 bases lying between them. CDR1 GTSNPN and CDR2 SVGIG come from the germline V gene (reference sequence). In DNA, the CDR3 is TGTGCCTGGAGTTGGGGCGGGACCAGGTCAAATGAGCAGTTCTTC. Translated, it gives CAWSWGGTRSNEQFF.

This chain joins TRBV7-6 and TRBJ2-3; D is unresolved. V shed 1 base and J shed 2 bases, with 7 bases lying between them. This CDR3 has 14 amino acids. CDR1 is SGHVS and CDR2 is FNYEAQ in the germline V gene. CDR3 DNA sequence: TGTGCCAGCAGCTTAGGAACTGTCACAGATACGCAGTATTTT. Its translation is CASSLGTVTDTQYF.

This clone was recorded only once. The rearrangement joins TRBV10-2 to TRBJ2-2; 7 bases agree with TRBD1. Germline values: CDR1 WSHSY, CDR2 SAAADI. V lost 6 bases and J lost 2; bases outside the gene matches: 6. The CDR3 sequence is 15 residues long. The CDR3 reads CASRTGTVNTGELFF. CDR3 nucleotide sequence: TGCGCCAGCAGAACCGGGACAGTAAACACCGGGGAGCTGTTTTTT.

This clone was seen more than once but under ten times. The rearrangement links TRBV4-1 to TRBJ1-5, with D perhaps matching TRBD1 (6 bases). The CDR3 is 14 residues long. CDR1 and CDR2 (germline): MGHRA, YSYEKL. Trimming took 3 bases from V and 3 from J, leaving 9 bases between them. The CDR3 DNA sequence: TGCGCCAGCAGCCACGACAGGAACAATCAGCCCCAGCATTTT. It translates to CASSHDRNNQPQHF.

The rearrangement uses TRBV5-1 and TRBJ2-5, with TRBD1 identical over 9 bases. Germline-derived CDR1 and CDR2 are SGHRS and YFSETQ. This CDR3 has 15 residues. After removal of 7 bases from V and 0 bases from J, the junction contained 7 bases not matched to a gene. CDR3 residues: CASRPGTGYQETQYF. CDR3 bases: TGCGCCAGCCGACCCGGGACAGGGTACCAAGAGACCCAGTACTTC.

CDR3 coding DNA: TGTGCCAGCAGCCTCGGCCCGGGGGGACCCAACACCGGGGAGCTGTTTTTT. The encoded protein is CASSLGPGGPNTGELFF. This chain uses TRBV11-3 with TRBJ2-2, with 7 nucleotides matching TRBD2. The CDR3 loop spans 17 amino acids. V lost 5 bases and J lost 2; bases outside the gene matches: 11. Per the germline V gene, CDR1 is SGHNT and CDR2 is YENEEA.

The chain recombines TRBV6-4 with TRBJ2-3; a possible D gene is TRBD2 (5 bases). Germline V gene lookup returns CDR1 MRHNA and CDR2 SNTAGT. CDR3 length: 16 amino acids. V gave up 5 bases and J gave up 0 bases, with 15 bases separating them. CDR3 nucleotides: TGTGCCAGCAGTCCCTGGGGAGTAACTAGCACAGATACGCAGTATTTT. It translates to CASSPWGVTSTDTQYF.

This clone has only one observation. V usage is TRBV30 and J usage is TRBJ2-5, with 7 nucleotides matching TRBD2. After removal of 0 bases from V and 6 bases from J, the junction contained 7 bases not matched to a gene. This CDR3 is built from 14 residues. The V gene's germline CDR1 is GTSNPN and CDR2 SVGIG (reference sequence). The chain's CDR3 is CAWSVKGGAKTQYF. DNA of the CDR3: TGTGCCTGGAGTGTAAAGGGAGGGGCTAAGACCCAGTACTTC.

This chain joins TRBV9 and TRBJ1-1, with 9 nucleotides matching TRBD1. The ends lost 0 bases at V and 3 bases at J; junction bases unmatched: 9. Germline CDR1 reads SGDLS; CDR2 reads YYNGEE. The CDR3 runs to 17 residues. The CDR3 nucleotides read TGTGCCAGCAGCGTAGGAACGAGGACAGGGGCCTACACTGAAGCTTTCTTT. Translation: CASSVGTRTGAYTEAFF.

CDR3 protein: CASSATAYEQYF. CDR3 DNA sequence: TGTGCCAGCAGCGCGACTGCCTACGAGCAGTACTTC. V and J are TRBV7-2 and TRBJ2-7, with D unresolved. The CDR3 sequence is 12 residues long. Trimming cost V 5 bases and J 2 bases, with 7 bases left between them. CDR1 is SGHTA and CDR2 is FQGNSA in the germline V gene.

The V call is TRBV19, the J call TRBJ1-6; TRBD1 matches at 8 bases. CDR1 is LNHDA and CDR2 is SQIVND in the germline V gene (reference sequence). The CDR3 contains 16 residues. The junction had 9 bases not matched to a gene; V was cut back by 4 bases and J by 7 bases. In DNA form, the CDR3 reads TGTGCCAGTAGTAGCCTAGTTACAGGGGGGAATTCACCCCTCCACTTT. It codes for CASSSLVTGGNSPLHF.

This clone was observed a single time. CDR3 bases: TGCGCCAGCAGCTTACAGAAACCCAGCGGAGATACGCAGTATTTT. Translated, it gives CASSLQKPSGDTQYF. V is TRBV5-1 and J is TRBJ2-3, with a tentative D call TRBD2 (5 bases). Trimming stripped 2 bases from V and 5 bases from J, with 15 bases between. Germline V lookup: CDR1 SGHRS, CDR2 YFSETQ. The CDR3 totals 15 residues.

V is TRBV12-5 and J is TRBJ2-3; D uncertain. CDR3 length: 13 amino acids. Trimming pared 1 base from V and 4 bases from J, leaving 6 bases between. From germline, CDR1 is LGHNT and CDR2 FRNRAP. The CDR3 here is CASGLDSSDTQYF. In DNA, the CDR3 is TGTGCTAGTGGTTTGGATTCTTCAGATACGCAGTATTTT.

The chain combines TRBV7-3 with TRBJ2-2, with 10 bases matching TRBD2. With 2 bases clipped from V and 3 bases from J, the junction kept 0 bases outside the gene matches. Germline CDR1 is SGHTA and CDR2 is FQGTGA. The CDR3 has 15 residues. The CDR3 DNA follows: TGTGCCAGCAGCTTACTAGCGGGGGACACCGGGGAGCTGTTTTTT. This codes for CASSLLAGDTGELFF. The whole variable domain, remainder taken from reference TRBV7-3 and TRBJ2-2, is GAGVSQTPSNKVTEKGKYVELRCDPISGHTALYWYRQSLGQGPEFLIYFQGTGAADDSGLPNDRFFAVRPEGSVSTLKIQRTERGDSAVYLCASSLLAGDTGELFFGEGSRLTVL.

About this clone itself: In the same sample, other DNA sequences code for this CDR3. The rearrangement joins TRBV18 to TRBJ2-7; TRBD1 aligns across 12 bases. The germline gives CDR1 KGHSH, CDR2 LQKENI. The V segment lost 1 base and the J segment 4 bases; nucleotides outside the gene matches: 2. This CDR3 contains 15 residues. CDR3 sequence: CASSPLGQGAYEQYF. CDR3 sequence (DNA): TGTGCCAGCTCACCACTGGGACAGGGGGCTTACGAGCAGTACTTC.

To note about this clone: The sample has other DNA sequences that encode this CDR3 too. The chain couples TRBV19 to TRBJ2-4, with D perhaps matching TRBD2 (6 bases). CDR3 length: 15 amino acids. V dropped 1 base and J dropped 0 bases, with 7 bases sitting between them. Germline V lookup: CDR1 LNHDA, CDR2 SQIVND (reference sequence). CDR3 sequence reads: CASSIGGVAKNIQYF. DNA for the CDR3: TGTGCCAGTAGTATAGGGGGGGTAGCCAAAAACATTCAGTACTTC.

The table lists this clone with a count of one. The chain is built from TRBV10-2 and TRBJ2-2; either TRBD1 or TRBD2 may supply D (5 bases each). Germline lookup yields CDR1 WSHSY and CDR2 SAAADI. Deletions cut 8 bases from V and 7 bases from J, with 14 bases between. The CDR3 runs to 13 residues. The CDR3 DNA reads TGCGCCAGCGAGAGCCCGGGGCTCGGGGAGCTGTTTTTT. As protein: CASESPGLGELFF.

The sample holds one count of this clone. The chain recombines TRBV29-1 with TRBJ2-1; TRBD2 might be the D (7 bases). CDR3 size: 15 residues. Germline CDR1 reads SQVTM; CDR2 reads ANQGSEA. V lost 3 bases to trimming and J lost 5 bases, with 17 bases between them. The CDR3, as DNA: TGCAGCGTTGACTCCCGGGGGGCTCAAAACAATGAGCAGTTCTTC. This sequence encodes CSVDSRGAQNNEQFF.

This clone was seen only once. This chain joins TRBV10-3 and TRBJ1-3, with 7 nucleotides matching TRBD1. The length of the CDR3 is 15 residues. Germline assignment: CDR1 ENHRY and CDR2 SYGVKD. With 4 bases clipped from V and 4 bases from J, the junction kept 7 bases outside the gene matches. The CDR3 sequence is CAISGGQLAGNTIYF. The CDR3, as DNA: TGTGCCATCAGTGGGGGACAGTTGGCGGGAAACACCATATATTTT.